This TCR beta chain was retrieved from a study of OX40 agonist ivuxolimab in advanced cancers. Blood specimens came from baseline, cycle 4 day 1, and cycle 7 day 1. Assay: immunoSEQ multiplex PCR; the TCRdb copy retains only in-frame clones and omits some. The table lists tens of thousands of clones, under 90% of them singletons. Germline-derived CDR1 and CDR2 are MDHEN and SYDVKM. V was pared by 5 bases and J by 5 bases, with 5 bases of the junction left unmatched. The CDR3 has 14 residues. The rearrangement joins TRBV28 to TRBJ2-1; 8 nucleotides agree with TRBD1. This sequence was found in an adult with an advanced solid tumor such as melanoma, head and neck, liver or kidney cancer. The source material was CD4+ or CD8+ T cells sorted from blood, sampled in a trial of the OX40 agonist ivuxolimab. The CDR3 loop is CASSLRQGNNEQFF. CDR3 in DNA: TGTGCCAGCAGTCTCCGACAGGGGAACAATGAGCAGTTCTTC.